Sequencing of this TCR beta chain was carried out in a study of T cell responses to AZD1222 COVID-19 vaccine. This clone was detected once. What it recognizes is unknown. Study-wide results and caveats: Nearly half of spike-specific TCRs reportedly go after variant regions that carry no mutations. Clonal diversity was possibly underestimated; the donors were predominantly white British and more often female. Rises in breadth and depth of Spike-specific TCRs came after two AZD1222 doses.

Sequenced by immunoSEQ multiplex PCR; TCRdb stores in-frame clones only, minus some. The repertoire holds 150,000 to 200,000 clones, with 92% as singletons. The CDR3 extends over 11 amino acids. With 4 bases removed from V and 10 bases from J, the gap between germline ends came to 8 bases. The sample was peripheral blood, taken on day 0 of AZD1222 vaccination. The chain uses TRBV12-3 or TRBV12-4 and TRBJ2-1; D remains ambiguous. The receptor was isolated from an adult in good health. This CDR3 reads CASSSEMEQFF. The DNA of the CDR3 is TGTGCCAGCAGTTCGGAGATGGAGCAGTTCTTC.